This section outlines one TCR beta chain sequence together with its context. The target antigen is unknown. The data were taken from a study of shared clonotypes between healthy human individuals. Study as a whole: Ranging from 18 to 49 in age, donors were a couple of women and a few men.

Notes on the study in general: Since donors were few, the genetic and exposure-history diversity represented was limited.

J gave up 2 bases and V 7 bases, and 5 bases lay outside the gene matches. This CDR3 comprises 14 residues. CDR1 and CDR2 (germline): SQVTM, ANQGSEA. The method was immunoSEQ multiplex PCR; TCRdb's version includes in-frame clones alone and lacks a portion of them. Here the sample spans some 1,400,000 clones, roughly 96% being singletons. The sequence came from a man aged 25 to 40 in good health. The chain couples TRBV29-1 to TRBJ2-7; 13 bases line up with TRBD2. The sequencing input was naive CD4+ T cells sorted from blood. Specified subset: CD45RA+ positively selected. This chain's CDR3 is CSASGTSGTYEQYF. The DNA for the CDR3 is TGCAGCGCCAGCGGGACTAGCGGGACCTACGAGCAGTACTTC.